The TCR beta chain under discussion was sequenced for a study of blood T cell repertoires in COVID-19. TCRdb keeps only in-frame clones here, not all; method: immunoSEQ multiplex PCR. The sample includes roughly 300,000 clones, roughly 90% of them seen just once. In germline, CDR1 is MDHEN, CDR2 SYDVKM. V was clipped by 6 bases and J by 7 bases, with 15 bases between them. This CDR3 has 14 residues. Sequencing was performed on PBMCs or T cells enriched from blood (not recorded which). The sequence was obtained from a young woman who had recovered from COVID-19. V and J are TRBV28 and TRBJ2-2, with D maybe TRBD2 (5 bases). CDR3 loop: CASSTGQGGGELFF. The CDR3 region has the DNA TGTGCCAGCAGCACCGGTCAAGGAGGCGGGGAGCTGTTTTTT.